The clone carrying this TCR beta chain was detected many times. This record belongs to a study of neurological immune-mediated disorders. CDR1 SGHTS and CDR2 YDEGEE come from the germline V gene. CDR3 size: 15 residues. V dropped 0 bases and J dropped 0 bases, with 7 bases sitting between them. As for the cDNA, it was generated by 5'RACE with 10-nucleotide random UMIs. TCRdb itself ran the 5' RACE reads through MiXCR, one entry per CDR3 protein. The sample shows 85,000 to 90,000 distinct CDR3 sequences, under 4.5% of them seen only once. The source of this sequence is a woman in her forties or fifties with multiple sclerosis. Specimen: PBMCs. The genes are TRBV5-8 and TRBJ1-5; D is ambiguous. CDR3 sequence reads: CASSLGQTSNQPQHF. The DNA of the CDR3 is TGTGCCAGCAGCTTGGGGCAAACTAGCAATCAGCCCCAGCATTTT.